This record looks at one T cell receptor (beta chain) sequence and its context. The antigen this receptor binds is unknown. No much larger clone exists at a distance of one base, and base qualities are not known. The record originates from a study of shared clonotypes between healthy human individuals (TCRdb year 2020). Study-level background: The cohort comprised two women and a few men aged 18 to 49 years. For each donor, CD4 naive and CD4 memory were each run on three plates, CD8 naive on two plates, and CD8 memory on one plate. To estimate repertoire size and how much clonotypes are shared between individuals, the study performed deep sequencing of blood TCR repertoires from a few healthy adults. To increase sequencing depth and limit assay-specific biases, TCR repertoire library preparation and sequencing were carried out by different laboratories using diverse techniques. Each donor's leukapheresis produced roughly between roughly 0.85 and 9.5 billion PBMCs.

TCR CDR3 regions were amplified from genomic DNA by multiplex PCR using the deep immunoSEQ assay. Extracted genomic DNA from each cell subset was distributed evenly across all wells of several immunoSEQ 96-well plates, and each plate was treated as a replicate. For sorted subsets, each replicate PCR was loaded with roughly 190 ng genomic DNA, equivalent to 32,000 or so T cell genomes. The purified libraries were quantified using a Qubit 3.0 fluorometer, sized with a Bioanalyzer 2100, and then quantified again using the KAPA Library Quantification kit. Every immunoSEQ 96-well plate was sequenced on a dedicated single-read 150-cycle Illumina NextSeq 550 flow cell. The published analysis was carried out like this. Because the immunoSEQ output held only junctional sequences and lacked quality scores, the filtering could not match the filtering applied to full-length reads. To assign V/J genes and CDR3, sequences were annotated using PyIR, a Python wrapper for IgBLAST v1.9, with IMGT germline references. Reads were filtered out if the reads had weak V/J assignments (E-value above 1e-6), no CDR3, stop codons, out-of-frame junctions, or ambiguous translated residues. A V3J clonotype was defined by an identical inferred V gene, J gene, and CDR3 amino acid sequence. The percentage overlap between two repertoires was calculated by dividing the number of shared unique clonotypes by the size of the smaller repertoire. RTK rarefaction, the Chao1 estimator, and Recon v2.1 estimates of unobserved clonotypes were used to assess repertoire richness. For all TCRbeta clonotypes obtained by the gDNA method from a few donors, generation probabilities were computed with OLGA. TCRdb mirrors the immuneACCESS table, restricted to in-frame sequences. Some clones are absent from its copies; in checked studies, under half trace to an unresolved V gene, and the reason for the others is unknown. V and J calls and clone size are as listed in that table; D and trimming were resolved from the DNA. Present in this sample are under 2,000,000 clones, roughly 95% of which were seen just once. The top ten clonotypes cover roughly 1.2% of the sample.

For the CD8 naive samples, CD45RO-negative cells were positively selected for CCR7, yielding a CD45RA+CCR7+ population from which TemRA cells were excluded. Healthy HIV-negative adults with no recently reported acute infections or vaccinations were included as donors. All donors were Caucasian adults living in Nashville, Tennessee, USA. Blood was obtained by leukapheresis, after which PBMCs were separated by Ficoll-Histopaque density gradient centrifugation and cryopreserved in liquid nitrogen vapor phase. Analytical flow cytometry was used to check the purity and quantity of every magnetically sorted T cell population. Genomic DNA was isolated from every sorted fraction and measured by UV absorbance on a Nanodrop 2000c. The investigation overall reported the following: Clonotypes shared by all four sorted-subset donors showed higher generation probabilities than non-shared clonotypes. Sampling was limited to blood, and TCR repertoires in tissue likely differ from TCR repertoires in blood. Pairwise subsampling indicated that sequencing depth was expected to affect the degree of clonotype sharing among donors. Larger estimated clonotype richness was generally found for naive subsets than for memory subsets. Roughly 5.2% of naive CD4, 3.5% of naive CD8, roughly 2.4% of memory CD4, and roughly 0.4% of memory CD8 clonotypes were shared across a few donors. Incomplete sequencing was indicated by rarefaction of sorted-subset datasets, despite the large sequencing depth. Because the study included a small number of donors, the genetic and exposure-history diversity represented was limited.

CDR1 is given as SGHRS and CDR2 as YFSETQ, both from the germline V gene. V lost 0 bases and J lost 4 bases; the stretch between them is 14 bases long. From the cysteine up to the phenylalanine, the CDR3 has a length of 15 residues. The retained sequence is limited to the CDR3, 45 bases, with the frame set at the first base. The rearrangement joined TRBV5-1 to TRBJ2-7; TRBD1 might be the D gene, on 5 matching bases. This TCR came from a man aged 18 to 35 in good health. Input material: naive CD8+ T cells sorted from blood. Reading the label with the study, this specimen's cell subset or site is: CD45RA+CCR7+. The CDR3 is CASSLGAGFGYEQYF. The DNA sequence follows: TGCGCCAGCAGCTTGGGTGCAGGGTTTGGGTACGAGCAGTACTTC.